The 24 T cell receptor beta chains below were found in one sample sequenced in a study of blood T cells in healthy people across ages. Combining a sample-barcoded 5' primer with a J-beta primer mix, a second PCR ran for roughly 7 to 11 cycles. TCRdb re-derived calls from the 5' RACE reads in MiXCR, one entry per CDR3 protein. The table includes approximately 320,000 distinct CDR3 sequences, around 29% detected once. The material sequenced was blood. These receptors came from a woman in her 70s in good health.

Comment on this clonotype: A much larger clone differs by one base, so this may be a read error. The chain combines TRBV28 with TRBJ1-2; D uncertain. CDR1 is MDHEN and CDR2 is SYDVKM in the germline V gene. With 7 bases removed from V and 7 bases from J, the gap between germline ends came to 19 bases. CDR3 size: 14 residues. Here the CDR3 DNA reads TGTGCCAGCACTGCGCGAACCGGGCTTGCTGGCTACACCTTC. It translates to CASTARTGLAGYTF.

J is TRBJ2-7 and V is TRBV7-8; no firm D call. The V and J ends lost 5 bases and 6 bases respectively, with 8 bases between them. The CDR3 consists of 11 residues. Germline V gives CDR1 SGHVS, CDR2 FQNEAQ. The CDR3 bases are TGTGCCAGCAGCCGTAAAGGCGAGCAGTACTTC. Translation: CASSRKGEQYF.

This rearrangement joins TRBV7-9 to TRBJ2-7; perhaps D is TRBD1 or TRBD2 (5 bases each). V gave up 5 bases and J gave up 0 bases, with 14 bases separating them. The CDR3 sequence is 15 residues long. Germline loops: CDR1 SEHNR, CDR2 FQNEAQ (reference sequence). The CDR3 here is CASSGSWDHSYEQYF. The CDR3 nucleotides read TGTGCCAGCAGCGGAAGTTGGGACCACTCCTACGAGCAGTACTTC.

V is TRBV12-3 or TRBV12-4 and J is TRBJ2-7, with unresolved D. CDR3 length: 12 residues. The ends were cut back, 6 bases at V and 3 bases at J, with 9 bases in the middle. Written as DNA, the CDR3 is TGTGCCAGCAGCGAAAACCTCTACGAGCAGTACTTC. Its protein product is CASSENLYEQYF.

There are a few counts of this clonotype. No conserved phenylalanine or tryptophan is present at the end of the CDR3, so a read error is the likely explanation. V and J are TRBV7-2 and TRBJ1-3; D is ambiguous. CDR1 SGHTA and CDR2 FQGNSA come from the germline V gene. Deletions cut 3 bases from V and 0 bases from J, with 15 bases between. This CDR3 region has 17 residues. Here the CDR3 DNA reads TGTGCCAGCAGCTTCCGCGCAAGCCGTGGCTCTGGAAACACCATATATTTA. It yields the protein CASSFRASRGSGNTIYL.

This rearrangement joins TRBV28 to TRBJ2-2, with no clear D. CDR1 and CDR2 from the germline V gene are MDHEN and SYDVKM. The CDR3 covers 14 residues. The ends were cut back, 3 bases at V and 2 bases at J, with 7 bases in the middle. The DNA of the CDR3 is TGTGCCAGCAGTTTCCCCTTAAACACCGGGGAGCTGTTTTTT. It is translated as CASSFPLNTGELFF.

Ten or more counts support this clonotype. This chain joins TRBV12-3 or TRBV12-4 and TRBJ2-4; the match to TRBD2 covers 7 bases. The CDR3 spans 13 residues. V lost 6 bases, J lost 7 bases, and 6 bases stayed unmatched. CDR3 amino acids: CASSFGGENIQYF. The CDR3 DNA reads as TGTGCCAGCAGCTTTGGGGGGGAGAACATTCAGTACTTC.

This clonotype was seen at least ten times. The rearrangement links TRBV5-1 to TRBJ2-5; no firm D call. Trimming removed 0 bases from V and 11 bases from J, with 14 bases in between. This CDR3 has 13 residues. Germline CDR1 and CDR2: SGHRS and YFSETQ. In DNA, the CDR3 is TGCGCCAGCAGCTTGGATAATGTGGGTGAGCAGTACTTC. It yields the protein CASSLDNVGEQYF. Based on the CDR3 plus reference TRBV5-1 and TRBJ2-5, the full variable domain is KAGVTQTPRYLIKTRGQQVTLSCSPISGHRSVSWYQQTPGQGLQFLFEYFSETQRNKGNFPGRFSGRQFSNSRSEMNVSTLELGDSALYLCASSLDNVGEQYFGPGTRLLVL.

Only a few counts were recorded for this clonotype. One junction end does not reproduce the germline sequence, and a read error may be involved. This chain connects TRBV7-9 to TRBJ2-2, with D possibly TRBD2 on 5 matching bases. Germline CDR1 reads SEHNR; CDR2 reads FQNEAQ (reference sequence). The CDR3 length is 16 residues. Here the CDR3 reads CTSSSLAGSNTGELFF. The CDR3 nucleotides are TGTACCAGCAGCTCGCTAGCCGGTTCGAACACCGGGGAGCTGTTTTTT.

This clonotype was counted only a few times. The rearrangement joins TRBV5-1 to TRBJ1-4; 12 bases line up with TRBD1. V gave up 2 bases and J gave up 14 bases; unmatched junction bases: 13. Germline loops: CDR1 SGHRS, CDR2 YFSETQ. CDR3 length equals 16 residues. CDR3 coding DNA: TGCGCCAGCAGCTTTGGGGGGACAGGGGGCGAAGAGGTGCTGTTTTTT. Protein product: CASSFGGTGGEEVLFF. Using reference TRBV5-1 and TRBJ1-4 for the parts outside the CDR3, the full variable domain is KAGVTQTPRYLIKTRGQQVTLSCSPISGHRSVSWYQQTPGQGLQFLFEYFSETQRNKGNFPGRFSGRQFSNSRSEMNVSTLELGDSALYLCASSFGGTGGEEVLFFGSGTQLSVL.

This clonotype showed up just a few times. Relative to the germline gene, one junction end is altered; a read error may explain this. CDR3 in DNA: TGTGCCAGCAGTTTAGGGGGACAGGGGGCCGGTGAAAAACTGTTTTTT. Translation gives CASSLGGQGAGEKLFF. This rearrangement joins TRBV7-2 to TRBJ1-4; TRBD1 aligns across 12 bases. This CDR3 spans 16 amino acids. Germline CDR1 and CDR2: SGHTA and FQGNSA.

This clonotype came up a few times. The chain has TRBV3-1 and TRBJ2-5, with a weak D call TRBD1 (6 bases). Trimming left V 3 bases short and J 7 bases short, with 21 bases between. CDR3 length: 16 amino acids. CDR1 and CDR2 from the germline V gene are LGHDT and YNNKEL (reference sequence). CDR3 region: CASSQKVQGRFGTQYF. The DNA of the CDR3 is TGTGCCAGCAGCCAGAAGGTGCAGGGGCGGTTTGGGACCCAGTACTTC.

The rearrangement joins TRBV9 to TRBJ2-1; 12 bases line up with TRBD2. The V gene end was trimmed by 7 bases and the J gene end by 6 bases; junction bases not matched to a gene: 8. This CDR3 is 15 amino acids long. Germline CDR1 SGDLS, CDR2 YYNGEE. CDR3: CASSSGGGRSNEQFF. CDR3 bases: TGTGCCAGCTCTAGCGGGGGGGGCAGGAGCAATGAGCAGTTCTTC.

The table lists this clonotype with a few counts. This chain links TRBV6-1 with TRBJ1-6; TRBD1 agrees at 7 bases. The CDR3 runs 15 residues. The germline V gene has CDR1 MNHNS and CDR2 SASEGT. V lost 2 bases to trimming and J lost 7 bases; unmatched junction nucleotides: 5. The DNA of the CDR3 is TGTGCCAGCAGTGAAATCGGGACAGAAAATTCACCCCTCCACTTT. This sequence encodes CASSEIGTENSPLHF.

V usage is TRBV25-1 and J usage is TRBJ2-3; D might be TRBD1 (6 bases). V shed 0 bases and J shed 7 bases, with 17 bases lying between them. There are 16 residues in the CDR3. In germline, CDR1 is MGHDK, CDR2 SYGVNS. Here the CDR3 reads CASSEYTGPQGYTQYF. DNA of the CDR3: TGTGCCAGCAGTGAATATACGGGACCCCAGGGGTATACGCAGTATTTT.

This clonotype was recorded many times. The chain carries TRBV29-1 and TRBJ2-7; no reliable D call. The V gene's germline CDR1 is SQVTM and CDR2 ANQGSEA. This CDR3 region has 12 residues. With 0 bases removed from V and 12 bases from J, the gap between germline ends came to 15 bases. The chain's CDR3 is CSVEDPVPLRYF. In DNA, the CDR3 is TGCAGCGTTGAAGATCCAGTCCCGCTTCGGTACTTC.

V is TRBV6-4 and J is TRBJ2-1; D is tentatively TRBD1 or TRBD2 (5 bases each). This CDR3 has 18 residues. The V end was cut by 7 bases, the J end by 7 bases, with 29 bases between. The germline gives CDR1 MRHNA, CDR2 SNTAGT. As DNA, the CDR3 is TGTGCCAGCACCCTCTCCGCGGTTTTGGGACCCGGGGCTAATGAGCAGTTCTTC. It specifies CASTLSAVLGPGANEQFF.

This clonotype was seen many times. The chain combines TRBV7-2 with TRBJ1-2, with TRBD1 matching 9 bases. V shed 6 bases and J 2 bases; nucleotides not matched to a gene: 4. CDR3 length equals 14 residues. Germline CDR1 and CDR2: SGHTA and FQGNSA. In DNA, the CDR3 is TGTGCCAGCAGTCTTGGGACAGGGAACTATGGCTACACCTTC. This gives the protein CASSLGTGNYGYTF.

In its sample, this clonotype was seen a few times. V and J are TRBV20-1 and TRBJ2-1, with a weak D call TRBD2 (5 bases). V was clipped by 6 bases and J by 0 bases, with 9 bases between them. Germline CDR1 DFQATT, CDR2 SNEGSKA (reference sequence). The CDR3 sequence is 13 residues long. DNA for the CDR3: TGCAGTGCCGAGCGGAGCTCCTACAATGAGCAGTTCTTC. Translated, it gives CSAERSSYNEQFF.

This clonotype came up a few times. The CDR3 region is CSVEDHGAASGEKLFF. The CDR3 DNA is TGCAGCGTTGAAGATCACGGGGCCGCCTCTGGTGAAAAACTGTTTTTT. The rearrangement joins TRBV29-1 to TRBJ1-4, with D maybe TRBD1 (5 bases). From germline, CDR1 is SQVTM and CDR2 ANQGSEA. V lost 0 bases, J lost 7 bases, and 18 bases lay in between. The CDR3 runs to 16 residues.

This chain connects TRBV4-3 to TRBJ1-1, with 9 bases matching TRBD1. This CDR3 is 14 amino acids long. Trimming cost V 4 bases and J 5 bases; bases outside gene matches: 5. The germline V gene has CDR1 LGHNA and CDR2 YSLEER. The DNA of the CDR3 is TGCGCCAGCAGCCCAAGCGACAGGGGGACTGAAGCTTTCTTT. Residues: CASSPSDRGTEAFF.

V gene TRBV20-1 combines with J gene TRBJ2-3, with D unclear. This CDR3 region has 12 residues. Germline V CDR1 and CDR2: DFQATT, SNEGSKA (reference sequence). V lost 2 bases, J lost 5 bases, and 8 bases lay in between. CDR3 DNA: TGCAGTGCTAGAAAGTCTTTAGATACGCAGTATTTT. Encoded protein: CSARKSLDTQYF.

The chain recombines TRBV12-3 or TRBV12-4 with TRBJ2-1; 11 nucleotides agree with TRBD2. The last part of the DNA fits TRBJ2-7 better; the J call may be wrong. The CDR3 has 18 amino acids. CDR3 DNA sequence: TGTGCCAGCAGTTTAGATGCCCAATTACTAGCGGGAGTACGAGAGCAGTACTTC. The encoded protein is CASSLDAQLLAGVREQYF.

This clonotype was picked up a small number of times. This chain uses TRBV20-1 with TRBJ2-5; D is possibly TRBD1 (6 bases). TRBJ2-7 explains the end of the DNA better; the J call may be wrong. Germline V lookup: CDR1 DFQATT, CDR2 SNEGSKA (reference sequence). The CDR3 runs to 13 residues. DNA for the CDR3: TGCAGTGCTACGGGACACACCCTATACGAGCAGTACTTC. As protein: CSATGHTLYEQYF.